This TCR beta chain stems from a study of glioma-infiltrating T cells. Study conclusions and caveats: Gliomas, especially low-grade, showed above-expected tissue-blood divergence; non-neoplastic patients showed below.

The CDR3 is 13 amino acids. Germline-derived CDR1 and CDR2 are DFQATT and SNEGSKA (reference sequence). To note about this clonotype: Its antigen is not identified. One end of the junction does not line up with germline, which may come from a read error.

TCR alpha and beta CDR3 regions were amplified from RNA using iRepertoire nested multiplex PCR. Tissue mRNA or PBMC total RNA, roughly 90-450 ng, went into one-step reverse transcription and amplification. TCRdb ran MiXCR on the multiplex PCR reads and lists one entry per CDR3 protein. The table lists more than 95,000 distinct CDR3 sequences, 23% of them singletons. This TCR was recovered from a human donor with low-grade glioma or glioblastoma, undergoing nonglioma brain surgery, or in good health (not recorded which). V usage is TRBV20-1 and J usage is TRBJ2-1; D might be TRBD1 or TRBD2, each matching 5 bases. Source material: glioma tissue, nonneoplastic brain tissue, or PBMCs (not recorded which). This CDR3 is CRARVRGLAAPFF. DNA for the CDR3: TGCCGTGCTCGCGTCCGGGGCCTTGCTGCGCCGTTCTTC.